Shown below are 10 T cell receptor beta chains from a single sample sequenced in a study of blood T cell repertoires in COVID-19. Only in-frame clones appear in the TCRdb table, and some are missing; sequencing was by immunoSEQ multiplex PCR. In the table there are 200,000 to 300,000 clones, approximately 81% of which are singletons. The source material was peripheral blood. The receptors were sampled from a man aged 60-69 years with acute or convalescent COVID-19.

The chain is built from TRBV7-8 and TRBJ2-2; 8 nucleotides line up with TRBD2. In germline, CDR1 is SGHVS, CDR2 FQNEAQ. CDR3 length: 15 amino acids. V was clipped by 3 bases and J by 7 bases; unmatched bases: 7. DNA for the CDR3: TGTGCCAGCAGCTTGGTAGCGGGGCCTAACGGGGAGCTGTTTTTT. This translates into CASSLVAGPNGELFF. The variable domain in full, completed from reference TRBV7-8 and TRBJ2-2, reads GAGVSQSPRYKVAKRGQDVALRCDPISGHVSLFWYQQALGQGPEFLTYFQNEAQLDKSGLPSDRFFAERPEGSVSTLKIQRTQQEDSAVYLCASSLVAGPNGELFFGEGSRLTVL.

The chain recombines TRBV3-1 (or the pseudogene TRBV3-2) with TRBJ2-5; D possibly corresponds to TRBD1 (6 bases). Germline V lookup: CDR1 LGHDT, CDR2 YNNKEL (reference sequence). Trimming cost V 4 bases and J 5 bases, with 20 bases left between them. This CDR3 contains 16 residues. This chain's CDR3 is CASSLRRGFMDETQYF. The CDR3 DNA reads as TGTGCCAGCAGCCTGAGAAGGGGGTTCATGGACGAGACCCAGTACTTC.

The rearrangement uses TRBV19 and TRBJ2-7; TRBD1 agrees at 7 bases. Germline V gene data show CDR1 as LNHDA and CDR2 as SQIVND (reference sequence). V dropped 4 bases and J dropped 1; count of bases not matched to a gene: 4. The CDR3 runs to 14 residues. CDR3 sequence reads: CASSTGQESYEQYF. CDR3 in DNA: TGTGCCAGTAGTACAGGACAGGAGTCCTACGAGCAGTACTTC. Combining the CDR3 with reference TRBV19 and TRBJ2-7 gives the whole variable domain DGGITQSPKYLFRKEGQNVTLSCEQNLNHDAMYWYRQDPGQGLRLIYYSQIVNDFQKGDIAEGYSVSREKKESFPLTVTSAQKNPTAFYLCASSTGQESYEQYFGPGTRLTVT.

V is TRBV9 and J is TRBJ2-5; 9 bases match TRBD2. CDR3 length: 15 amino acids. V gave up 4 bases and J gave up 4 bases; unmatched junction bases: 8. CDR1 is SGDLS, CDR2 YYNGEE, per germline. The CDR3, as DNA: TGTGCCAGCAGCTTAAGCGGGGGGCCGGGAGAGACCCAGTACTTC. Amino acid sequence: CASSLSGGPGETQYF.

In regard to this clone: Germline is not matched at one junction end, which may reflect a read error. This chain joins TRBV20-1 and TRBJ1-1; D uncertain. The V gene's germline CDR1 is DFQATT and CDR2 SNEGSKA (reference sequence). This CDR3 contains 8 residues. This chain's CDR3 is CSARPGHF. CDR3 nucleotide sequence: TGCAGTGCTAGACCAGGTCACTTT.

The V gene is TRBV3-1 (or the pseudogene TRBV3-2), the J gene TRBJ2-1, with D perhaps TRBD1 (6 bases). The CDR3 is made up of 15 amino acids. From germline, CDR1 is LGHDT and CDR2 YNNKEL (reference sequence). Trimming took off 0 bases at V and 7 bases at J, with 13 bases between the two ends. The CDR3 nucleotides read TGTGCCAGCAGCCAAGATAGGACAGCGTGGAATGAGCAGTTCTTC. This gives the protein CASSQDRTAWNEQFF.

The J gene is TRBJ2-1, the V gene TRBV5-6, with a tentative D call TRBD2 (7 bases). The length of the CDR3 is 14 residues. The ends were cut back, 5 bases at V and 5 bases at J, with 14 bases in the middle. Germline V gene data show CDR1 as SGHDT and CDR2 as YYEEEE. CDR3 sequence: CASRGLGGNNEQFF. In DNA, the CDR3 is TGTGCCAGCAGAGGACTAGGGGGGAACAATGAGCAGTTCTTC.

CDR3 sequence: CASSLASKETQYF. CDR3 DNA sequence: TGTGCCAGCAGCTTAGCGTCCAAAGAGACCCAGTACTTC. The V and J genes are TRBV7-9 and TRBJ2-5; D call uncertain. Trimming cost V 0 bases and J 3 bases, with 5 bases left between them. The CDR3 sequence is 13 residues long. The germline gives CDR1 SEHNR, CDR2 FQNEAQ (reference sequence).

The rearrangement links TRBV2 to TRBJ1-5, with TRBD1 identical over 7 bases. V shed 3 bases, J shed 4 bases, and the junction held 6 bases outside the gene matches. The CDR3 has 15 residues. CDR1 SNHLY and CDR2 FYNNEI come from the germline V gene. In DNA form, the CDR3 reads TGTGCCAGCAGTGAGGTGAAACAGGGGAATCAGCCCCAGCATTTT. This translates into CASSEVKQGNQPQHF.

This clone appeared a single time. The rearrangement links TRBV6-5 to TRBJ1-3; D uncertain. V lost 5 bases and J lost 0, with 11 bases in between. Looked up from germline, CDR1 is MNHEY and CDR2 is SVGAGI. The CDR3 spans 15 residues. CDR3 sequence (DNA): TGTGCCAGCAGTATCCACACGGGCTCTGGAAACACCATATATTTT. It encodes CASSIHTGSGNTIYF.